These 10 T cell receptor beta chains were sequenced from one sample in a study of T cells in Graves' hyperthyroidism and ophthalmopathy. TCR beta CDR3 regions were amplified from RNA transcripts. In the first-round RT-PCR of the TCR CDR3, the HTBI primer set was used. TCRdb fed the multiplex PCR reads into MiXCR, producing one record per CDR3 protein. The sample shows 550,000 to 850,000 distinct CDR3 sequences, about 17% of them seen only once. Specimen: blood. The receptors derive from a woman between 45 and 65 years old with Graves' hyperthyroidism that later progressed to Graves' ophthalmopathy.

V gene TRBV25-1 combines with J gene TRBJ2-3, with D unclear. In germline, CDR1 is MGHDK, CDR2 SYGVNS. Trimming left V 3 bases short and J 2 bases short, with 12 bases between. The CDR3 runs 15 residues. The CDR3 coding sequence is TGTGCCAGCAGTGATTCGGCACGGGCCACAGATACGCAGTATTTT. Translated: CASSDSARATDTQYF.

This clonotype was counted ten times or more. V gene TRBV18 combines with J gene TRBJ2-3, with no clear D. The CDR3 is made up of 15 amino acids. Looked up from germline, CDR1 is KGHSH and CDR2 is LQKENI. V was trimmed by 2 bases and J by 2 bases, leaving 11 bases between them. The CDR3 is CASSPERPYTDTQYF. CDR3 in DNA: TGTGCCAGCTCACCAGAGCGCCCTTACACAGATACGCAGTATTTT. Full variable domain (remainder filled in from reference TRBV18 and TRBJ2-3): NAGVMQNPRHLVRRRGQEARLRCSPMKGHSHVYWYRQLPEEGLKFMVYLQKENIIDESGMPKERFSAEFPKEGPSILRIQQVVRGDSAAYFCASSPERPYTDTQYFGPGTRLTVL.

This clonotype has just a few counts. V and J are TRBV3-1 and TRBJ2-2, with 7 bases aligning to TRBD2. Germline CDR1 LGHDT, CDR2 YNNKEL (reference sequence). The CDR3 is made up of 18 amino acids. V shed 2 bases, J shed 5 bases, and the junction held 14 bases outside the gene matches. In DNA, the CDR3 is TGTGCCAGCAGCCAATTCCCAGGGACTAATGGGGGTACCGGGGAGCTGTTTTTT. Translation: CASSQFPGTNGGTGELFF.

In this sample, this clonotype turned up many times. This chain connects TRBV7-3 to TRBJ2-1; TRBD1 agrees at 9 bases. V trimming: 1 base; J trimming: 5 bases; junction bases outside the gene matches: 6. This CDR3 spans 16 amino acids. Germline values: CDR1 SGHTA, CDR2 FQGTGA. This CDR3 reads CASSLNAGTGNNEQFF. The CDR3 coding sequence is TGTGCCAGCAGCTTAAATGCCGGGACAGGGAACAATGAGCAGTTCTTC.

This clonotype was observed a few times. The chain uses TRBV7-8 and TRBJ2-1; 8 bases fit TRBD2. V lost 5 bases to trimming and J lost 9 bases; unmatched junction nucleotides: 6. CDR1 SGHVS and CDR2 FQNEAQ come from the germline V gene. This CDR3 has 13 amino acids. In DNA, the CDR3 is TGTGCCAGCAGCCCAGGACTAGCTCTTGAGCAGTTCTTC. It translates to CASSPGLALEQFF.

This clonotype showed up just a few times. This chain uses TRBV29-1 with TRBJ2-2; D unresolved. The germline V gene has CDR1 SQVTM and CDR2 ANQGSEA. The CDR3 totals 12 residues. The ends were cut back, 5 bases at V and 6 bases at J, with 10 bases in the middle. The CDR3 region has the DNA TGCAGCGTTCCCAAATTCGCCGGGGAGCTGTTTTTT. Amino acid sequence: CSVPKFAGELFF.

The CDR3 DNA reads TGTGCCACCAGCAGTGGACAGGGTGAAGATACGCAGTATTTT. As protein: CATSSGQGEDTQYF. The chain is built from TRBV15 and TRBJ2-3, with TRBD1 matching over 8 bases. J gave up 5 bases and V 3 bases, and 4 bases lay outside the gene matches. Germline CDR1 and CDR2: LNHNV and YYDKDF (reference sequence). The CDR3 is 14 amino acids.

This clonotype showed up many times. The rearrangement links TRBV2 to TRBJ1-1, with D unclear. The CDR3 runs 14 residues. Trimming took 5 bases from V and 1 from J, leaving 11 bases between them. Looked up from germline, CDR1 is SNHLY and CDR2 is FYNNEI. CDR3 bases: TGTGCCAGCAGTATTCGAAATCGGAACACTGAAGCTTTCTTT. Translation: CASSIRNRNTEAFF.

At least ten counts were recorded for this clonotype. The rearrangement uses TRBV5-6 and TRBJ2-3, with D hard to call. The CDR3 has 17 amino acids. The ends were cut back, 1 base at V and 0 bases at J, with 15 bases in the middle. Germline lookup yields CDR1 SGHDT and CDR2 YYEEEE. The CDR3 DNA follows: TGTGCCAGCAGCTTGTCCGGCGCAGGCGGTAGCACAGATACGCAGTATTTT. It yields the protein CASSLSGAGGSTDTQYF. The variable domain in full, completed from reference TRBV5-6 and TRBJ2-3, reads DAGVTQSPTHLIKTRGQQVTLRCSPKSGHDTVSWYQQALGQGPQFIFQYYEEEERQRGNFPDRFSGHQFPNYSSELNVNALLLGDSALYLCASSLSGAGGSTDTQYFGPGTRLTVL.

The chain combines TRBV10-3 with TRBJ1-4, with unresolved D. CDR1 and CDR2 from the germline V gene are ENHRY and SYGVKD. The CDR3 contains 14 residues. Trimming took off 5 bases at V and 7 bases at J, with 14 bases between the two ends. CDR3 residues: CAISPGPEGEKLFF. The CDR3 DNA reads TGTGCCATCAGTCCCGGACCCGAGGGTGAAAAACTGTTTTTT.